The rows below give T cell receptor beta chains drawn from one sample of a study of CD8+ T cells in alopecia areata. Measured with immunoSEQ multiplex PCR; TCRdb has only the in-frame clones, and not every one. The sample has over 95,000 clones, approximately 55% seen once. Here the sequenced sample was CD4+ T cells sorted from blood, taken at week 24, from a patient treated with tofacitinib. Receptors were obtained from a human donor with alopecia areata. Each CDR3 is given with its conserved first and last residue. Each record gives: CDR3 protein, J gene, V gene, D gene. The D gene is left open where the match is weak.

cdr3_aa: CAISALTGNGYTF
j_call: TRBJ1-2
v_call: TRBV10-3
d_call: NA

cdr3_aa: CASSQDTPPAGEAFF
j_call: TRBJ1-1
v_call: TRBV4-3
d_call: NA

cdr3_aa: CASSQGNPGGYTF
j_call: TRBJ1-2
v_call: TRBV4-3
d_call: NA

cdr3_aa: CASSRRDRGSPLHF
j_call: TRBJ1-6
v_call: TRBV2
d_call: TRBD1

cdr3_aa: CASSGGAGETQYF
j_call: TRBJ2-5
v_call: TRBV25-1
d_call: NA

cdr3_aa: CSAGQGGTEAFF
j_call: TRBJ1-1
v_call: TRBV29-1
d_call: TRBD1

cdr3_aa: CASRQTISYEQYF
j_call: TRBJ2-7
v_call: TRBV5-1
d_call: NA

cdr3_aa: CAQDRGENQPQHF
j_call: TRBJ1-5
v_call: TRBV30
d_call: TRBD1

cdr3_aa: CASRSESNYGYTF
j_call: TRBJ1-2
v_call: TRBV6-6
d_call: NA

cdr3_aa: CASSQGESRSPLHF
j_call: TRBJ1-6
v_call: TRBV4-3
d_call: NA

cdr3_aa: CASSAPGQGGETQYF
j_call: TRBJ2-5
v_call: TRBV21-1
d_call: NA

cdr3_aa: CATSNQPDTQYF
j_call: TRBJ2-3
v_call: TRBV15
d_call: NA

cdr3_aa: CASSTTDQPQHF
j_call: TRBJ1-5
v_call: TRBV30
d_call: NA

cdr3_aa: CASSLRQASYNEQFF
j_call: TRBJ2-1
v_call: TRBV5-1
d_call: NA

cdr3_aa: CAIARDTGELFF
j_call: TRBJ2-2
v_call: TRBV10-3
d_call: NA

cdr3_aa: CASSYGASSYNEQFF
j_call: TRBJ2-1
v_call: TRBV6-6
d_call: NA

cdr3_aa: CASSTRGGTDTQYF
j_call: TRBJ2-3
v_call: TRBV30
d_call: NA

cdr3_aa: CASSSGQGKGYTF
j_call: TRBJ1-2
v_call: TRBV7-2
d_call: TRBD1

cdr3_aa: CASSFQENTEAFF
j_call: TRBJ1-1
v_call: TRBV7-9
d_call: NA

cdr3_aa: CASSVGGQQKETQYF
j_call: TRBJ2-5
v_call: TRBV9
d_call: NA

cdr3_aa: CAWSVRSNQPQHF
j_call: TRBJ1-5
v_call: TRBV30
d_call: NA

cdr3_aa: CAISELLEYEQYF
j_call: TRBJ2-7
v_call: TRBV10-3
d_call: NA

cdr3_aa: CASSDARSNEQFF
j_call: TRBJ2-1
v_call: TRBV2
d_call: NA

cdr3_aa: CASSQDAGPYYGYTF
j_call: TRBJ1-2
v_call: TRBV4-2
d_call: NA

cdr3_aa: CASSTGAEDTQYF
j_call: TRBJ2-3
v_call: TRBV9
d_call: NA

cdr3_aa: CASSHVPGDEQYF
j_call: TRBJ2-7
v_call: TRBV4-3
d_call: NA

cdr3_aa: CAWLRGVTDTQYF
j_call: TRBJ2-3
v_call: TRBV30
d_call: NA

cdr3_aa: CASGRSSGANVLTF
j_call: TRBJ2-6
v_call: TRBV27
d_call: NA

cdr3_aa: CASSSRDRFSPLHF
j_call: TRBJ1-6
v_call: TRBV5-6
d_call: NA

cdr3_aa: CASSPGLQETQYF
j_call: TRBJ2-5
v_call: TRBV5-1
d_call: NA

cdr3_aa: CASSPGQGNQPQHF
j_call: TRBJ1-5
v_call: TRBV5-1
d_call: TRBD1

cdr3_aa: CASSFLGAKYNEQFF
j_call: TRBJ2-1
v_call: TRBV5-1
d_call: NA

cdr3_aa: CASSVVNYGSSYEQYF
j_call: TRBJ2-7
v_call: TRBV2
d_call: NA

cdr3_aa: CASSYSRATNEKLFF
j_call: TRBJ1-4
v_call: TRBV6-5
d_call: NA

cdr3_aa: CASSAVDRWDGYTF
j_call: TRBJ1-2
v_call: TRBV27
d_call: NA

cdr3_aa: CASRIQGGTGELFF
j_call: TRBJ2-2
v_call: TRBV7-7
d_call: TRBD1

cdr3_aa: CASSRRTSDPYEQYF
j_call: TRBJ2-7
v_call: TRBV4-1
d_call: TRBD2

cdr3_aa: CAWRTGAYGYTF
j_call: TRBJ1-2
v_call: TRBV30
d_call: TRBD1

cdr3_aa: CASSHGTDGGYTF
j_call: TRBJ1-2
v_call: TRBV4-3
d_call: NA

cdr3_aa: CAWTGAFGNTIYF
j_call: TRBJ1-3
v_call: TRBV30
d_call: NA

cdr3_aa: CSAGRDRTYNEQFF
j_call: TRBJ2-1
v_call: TRBV29-1
d_call: TRBD1

cdr3_aa: CASSLSAGVRGKNIQYF
j_call: TRBJ2-4
v_call: TRBV28
d_call: NA